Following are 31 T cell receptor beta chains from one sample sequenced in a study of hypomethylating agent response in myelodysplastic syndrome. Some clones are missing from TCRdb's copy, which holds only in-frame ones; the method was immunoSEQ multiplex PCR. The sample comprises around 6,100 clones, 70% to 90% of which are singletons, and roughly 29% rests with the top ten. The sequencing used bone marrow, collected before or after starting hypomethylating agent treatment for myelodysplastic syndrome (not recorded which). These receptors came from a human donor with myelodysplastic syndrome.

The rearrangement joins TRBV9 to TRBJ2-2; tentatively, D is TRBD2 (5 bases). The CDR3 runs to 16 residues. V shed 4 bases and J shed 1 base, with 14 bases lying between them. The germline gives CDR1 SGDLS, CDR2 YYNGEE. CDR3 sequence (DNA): TGTGCCAGCAGCTCCTTGGCGGGTTGGAACACCGGGGAGCTGTTTTTT. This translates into CASSSLAGWNTGELFF.

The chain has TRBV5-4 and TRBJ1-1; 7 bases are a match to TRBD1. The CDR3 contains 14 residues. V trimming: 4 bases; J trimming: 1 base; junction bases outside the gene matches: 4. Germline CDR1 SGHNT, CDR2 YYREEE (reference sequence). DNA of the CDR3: TGTGCCAGCAGCCAAGGGACAGCGAACACTGAAGCTTTCTTT. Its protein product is CASSQGTANTEAFF. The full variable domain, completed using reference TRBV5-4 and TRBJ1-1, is ETGVTQSPTHLIKTRGQQVTLRCSSQSGHNTVSWYQQALGQGPQFIFQYYREEENGRGNFPPRFSGLQFPNYSSELNVNALELDDSALYLCASSQGTANTEAFFGQGTRLTVV.

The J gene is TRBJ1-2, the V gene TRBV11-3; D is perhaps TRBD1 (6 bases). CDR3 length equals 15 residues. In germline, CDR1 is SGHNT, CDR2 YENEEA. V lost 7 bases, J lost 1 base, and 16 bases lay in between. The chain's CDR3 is CASTSRGGSNYGYTF. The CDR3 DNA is TGTGCCAGCACCTCACGGGGGGGCAGTAACTATGGCTACACCTTC.

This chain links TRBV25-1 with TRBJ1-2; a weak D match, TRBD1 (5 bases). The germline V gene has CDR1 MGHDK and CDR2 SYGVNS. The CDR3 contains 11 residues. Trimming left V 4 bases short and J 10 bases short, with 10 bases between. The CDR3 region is CASSGRVTYTF. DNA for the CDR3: TGTGCCAGCAGTGGCAGGGTAACCTACACCTTC.

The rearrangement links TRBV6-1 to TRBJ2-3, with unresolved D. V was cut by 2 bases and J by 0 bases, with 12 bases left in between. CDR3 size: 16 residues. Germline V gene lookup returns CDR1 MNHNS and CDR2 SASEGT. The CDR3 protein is CASSEYWRGSTDTQYF. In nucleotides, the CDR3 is TGTGCCAGCAGTGAATACTGGCGTGGGAGCACAGATACGCAGTATTTT.

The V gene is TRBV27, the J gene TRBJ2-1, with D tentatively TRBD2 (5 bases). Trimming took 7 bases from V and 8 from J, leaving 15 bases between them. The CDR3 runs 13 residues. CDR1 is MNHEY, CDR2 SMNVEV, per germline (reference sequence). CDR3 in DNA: TGTGCCAGCAAGGAGTGGGCCGGGGATGAGCAGTTCTTC. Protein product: CASKEWAGDEQFF.

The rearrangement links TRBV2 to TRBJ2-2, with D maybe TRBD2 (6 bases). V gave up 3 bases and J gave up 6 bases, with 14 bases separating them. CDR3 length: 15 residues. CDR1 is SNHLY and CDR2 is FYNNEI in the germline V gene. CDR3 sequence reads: CASSDTTSYAGELFF. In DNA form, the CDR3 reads TGTGCCAGCAGTGATACGACTAGTTACGCCGGGGAGCTGTTTTTT.

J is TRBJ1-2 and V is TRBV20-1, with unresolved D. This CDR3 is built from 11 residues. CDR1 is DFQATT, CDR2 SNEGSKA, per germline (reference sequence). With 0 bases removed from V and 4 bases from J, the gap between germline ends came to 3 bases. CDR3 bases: TGCAGTGCTAGAGACTCCTATGGCTACACCTTC. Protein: CSARDSYGYTF.

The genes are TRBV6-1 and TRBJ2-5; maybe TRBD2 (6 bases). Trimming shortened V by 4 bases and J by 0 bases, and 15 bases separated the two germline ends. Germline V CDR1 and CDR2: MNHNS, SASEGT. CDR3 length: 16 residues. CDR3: CASSALWGEYQETQYF. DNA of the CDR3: TGTGCCAGCAGTGCCCTGTGGGGGGAGTACCAAGAGACCCAGTACTTC.

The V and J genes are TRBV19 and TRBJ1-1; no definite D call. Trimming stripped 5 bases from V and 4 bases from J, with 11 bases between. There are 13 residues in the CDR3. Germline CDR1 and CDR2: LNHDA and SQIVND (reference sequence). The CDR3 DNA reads TGTGCCAGTAGTGTAGGAGGTTTCACTGAAGCTTTCTTT. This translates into CASSVGGFTEAFF. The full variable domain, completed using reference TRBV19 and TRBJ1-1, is DGGITQSPKYLFRKEGQNVTLSCEQNLNHDAMYWYRQDPGQGLRLIYYSQIVNDFQKGDIAEGYSVSREKKESFPLTVTSAQKNPTAFYLCASSVGGFTEAFFGQGTRLTVV.

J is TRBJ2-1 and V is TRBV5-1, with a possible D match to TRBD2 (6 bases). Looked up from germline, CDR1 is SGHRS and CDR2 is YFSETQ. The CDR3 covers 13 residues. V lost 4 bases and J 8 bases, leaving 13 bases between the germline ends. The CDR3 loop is CASSRDSFDEQFF. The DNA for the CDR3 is TGCGCCAGCAGCCGGGACTCCTTCGATGAGCAGTTCTTC.

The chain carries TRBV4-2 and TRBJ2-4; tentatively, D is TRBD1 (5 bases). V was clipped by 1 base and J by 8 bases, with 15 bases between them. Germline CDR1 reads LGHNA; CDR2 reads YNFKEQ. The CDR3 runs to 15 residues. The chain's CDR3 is CASSQGLVREDIQYF. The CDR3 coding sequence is TGTGCCAGCAGCCAAGGGCTGGTCAGGGAAGACATTCAGTACTTC.

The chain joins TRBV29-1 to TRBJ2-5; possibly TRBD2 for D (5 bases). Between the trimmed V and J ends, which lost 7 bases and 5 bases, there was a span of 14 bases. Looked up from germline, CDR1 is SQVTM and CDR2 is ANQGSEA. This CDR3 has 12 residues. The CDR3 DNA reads TGCAGCGCACAAGGCCGAGGGGAGACCCAGTACTTC. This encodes CSAQGRGETQYF.

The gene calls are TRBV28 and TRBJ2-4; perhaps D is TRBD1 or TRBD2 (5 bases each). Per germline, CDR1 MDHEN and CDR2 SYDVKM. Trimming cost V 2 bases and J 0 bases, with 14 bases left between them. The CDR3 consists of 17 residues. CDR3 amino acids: CASSLILGGGAKNIQYF. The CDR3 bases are TGTGCCAGCAGTTTAATTTTAGGTGGGGGAGCCAAAAACATTCAGTACTTC.

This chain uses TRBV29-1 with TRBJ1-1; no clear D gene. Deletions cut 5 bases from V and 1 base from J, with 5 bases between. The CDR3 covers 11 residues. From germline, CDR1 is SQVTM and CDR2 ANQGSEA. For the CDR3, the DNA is TGCAGCGTTTTGAAGAACACTGAAGCTTTCTTT. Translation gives CSVLKNTEAFF.

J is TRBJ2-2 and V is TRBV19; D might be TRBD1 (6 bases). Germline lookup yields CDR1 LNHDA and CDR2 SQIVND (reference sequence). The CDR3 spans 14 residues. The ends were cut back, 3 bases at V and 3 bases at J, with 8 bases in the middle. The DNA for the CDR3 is TGTGCCAGTAGTATGTACAGGGACACCGGGGAGCTGTTTTTT. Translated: CASSMYRDTGELFF.

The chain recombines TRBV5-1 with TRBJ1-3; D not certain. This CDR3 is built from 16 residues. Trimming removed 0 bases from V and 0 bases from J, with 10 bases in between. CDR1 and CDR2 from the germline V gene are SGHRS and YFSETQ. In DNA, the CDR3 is TGCGCCAGCAGCTTGGACAGTTTCAGCTCTGGAAACACCATATATTTT. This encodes CASSLDSFSSGNTIYF.

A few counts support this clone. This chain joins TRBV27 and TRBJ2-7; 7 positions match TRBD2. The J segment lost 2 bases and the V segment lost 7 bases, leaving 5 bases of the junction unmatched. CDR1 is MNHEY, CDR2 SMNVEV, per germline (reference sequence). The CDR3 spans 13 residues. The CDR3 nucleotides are TGTGCCAGCAAAGGGCTAGCGGCCTACGAGCAGTACTTC. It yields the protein CASKGLAAYEQYF.

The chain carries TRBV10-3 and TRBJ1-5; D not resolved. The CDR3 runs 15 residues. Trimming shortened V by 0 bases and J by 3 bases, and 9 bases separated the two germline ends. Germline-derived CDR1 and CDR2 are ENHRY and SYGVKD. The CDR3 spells CAISESAADNQPQHF. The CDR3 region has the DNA TGTGCCATCAGTGAGTCGGCGGCAGACAATCAGCCCCAGCATTTT.

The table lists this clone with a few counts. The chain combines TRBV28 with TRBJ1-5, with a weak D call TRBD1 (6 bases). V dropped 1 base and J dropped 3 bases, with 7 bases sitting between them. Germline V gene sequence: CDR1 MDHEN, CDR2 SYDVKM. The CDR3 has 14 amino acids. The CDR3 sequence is CASSLYRDNQPQHF. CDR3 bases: TGTGCCAGCAGTTTATACAGGGACAATCAGCCCCAGCATTTT. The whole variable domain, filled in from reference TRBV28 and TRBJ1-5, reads DVKVTQSSRYLVKRTGEKVFLECVQDMDHENMFWYRQDPGLGLRLIYFSYDVKMKEKGDIPEGYSVSREKKERFSLILESASTNQTSMYLCASSLYRDNQPQHFGDGTRLSIL.

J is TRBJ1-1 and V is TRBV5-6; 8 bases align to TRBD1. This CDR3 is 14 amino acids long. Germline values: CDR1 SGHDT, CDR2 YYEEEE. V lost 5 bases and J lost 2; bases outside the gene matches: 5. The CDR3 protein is CASSSRGQNTEAFF. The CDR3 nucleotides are TGTGCCAGCAGTTCCAGGGGGCAAAACACTGAAGCTTTCTTT.

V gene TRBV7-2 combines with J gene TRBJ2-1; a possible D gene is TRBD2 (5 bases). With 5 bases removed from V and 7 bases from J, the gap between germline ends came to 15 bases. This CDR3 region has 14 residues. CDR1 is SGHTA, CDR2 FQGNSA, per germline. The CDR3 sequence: CASSPINSGNEQFF. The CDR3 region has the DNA TGTGCCAGCAGCCCGATAAACTCGGGGAATGAGCAGTTCTTC.

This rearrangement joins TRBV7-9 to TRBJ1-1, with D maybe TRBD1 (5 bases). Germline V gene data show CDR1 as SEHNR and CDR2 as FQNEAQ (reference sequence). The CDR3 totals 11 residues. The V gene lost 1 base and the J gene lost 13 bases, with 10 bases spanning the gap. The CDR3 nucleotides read TGTGCCAGCAGCTTAGGACAGATGGGTTTCTTT. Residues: CASSLGQMGFF.

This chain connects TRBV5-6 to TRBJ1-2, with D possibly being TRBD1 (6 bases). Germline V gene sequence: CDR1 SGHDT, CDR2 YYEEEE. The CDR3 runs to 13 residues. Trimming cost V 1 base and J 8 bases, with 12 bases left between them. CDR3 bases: TGTGCCAGCAGCTTGACCGGGGGCGAGGGCTACACCTTC. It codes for CASSLTGGEGYTF.

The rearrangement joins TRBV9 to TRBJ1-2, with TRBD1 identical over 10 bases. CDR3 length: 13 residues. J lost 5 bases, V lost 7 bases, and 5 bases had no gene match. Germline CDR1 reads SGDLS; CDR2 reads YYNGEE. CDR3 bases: TGTGCCAGCCGGGACAGGGGTCAGTATGGCTACACCTTC. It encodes CASRDRGQYGYTF.

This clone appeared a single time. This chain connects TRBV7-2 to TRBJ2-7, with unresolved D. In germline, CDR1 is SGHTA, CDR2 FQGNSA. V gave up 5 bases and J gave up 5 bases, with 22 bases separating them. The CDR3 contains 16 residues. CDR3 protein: CASSNRPITYQHEQYF. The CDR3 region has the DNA TGTGCCAGCAGCAACCGGCCCATTACTTACCAACACGAGCAGTACTTC.

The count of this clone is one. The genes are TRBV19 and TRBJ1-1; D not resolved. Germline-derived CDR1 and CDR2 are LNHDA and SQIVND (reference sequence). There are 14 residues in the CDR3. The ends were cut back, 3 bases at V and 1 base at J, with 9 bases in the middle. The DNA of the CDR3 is TGTGCCAGTAGTATTGGTCAGCCGAACACTGAAGCTTTCTTT. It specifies CASSIGQPNTEAFF.

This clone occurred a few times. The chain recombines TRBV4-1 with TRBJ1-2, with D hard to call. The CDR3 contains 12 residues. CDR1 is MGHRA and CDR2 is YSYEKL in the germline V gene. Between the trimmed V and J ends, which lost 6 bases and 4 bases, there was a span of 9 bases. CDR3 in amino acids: CASRGSAYGYTF. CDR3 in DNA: TGCGCCAGCAGGGGGTCCGCCTATGGCTACACCTTC.

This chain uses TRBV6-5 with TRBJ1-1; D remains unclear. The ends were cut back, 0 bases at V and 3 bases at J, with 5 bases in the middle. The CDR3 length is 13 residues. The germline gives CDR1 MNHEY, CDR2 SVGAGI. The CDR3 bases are TGTGCCAGCAGTTACTCGGCGGACACTGAAGCTTTCTTT. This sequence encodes CASSYSADTEAFF.

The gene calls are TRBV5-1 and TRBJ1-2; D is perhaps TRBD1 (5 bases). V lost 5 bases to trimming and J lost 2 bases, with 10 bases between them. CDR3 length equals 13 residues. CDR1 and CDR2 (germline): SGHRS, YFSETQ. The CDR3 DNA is TGCGCCAGCAGATCTGGGGGAAACTATGGCTACACCTTC. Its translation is CASRSGGNYGYTF.

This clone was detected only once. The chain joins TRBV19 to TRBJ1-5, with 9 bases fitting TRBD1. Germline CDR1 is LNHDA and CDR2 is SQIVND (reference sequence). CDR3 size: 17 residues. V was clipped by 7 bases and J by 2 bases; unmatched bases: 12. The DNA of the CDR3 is TGTGCCAGTATCCCTTCCGGGACAGGGCTTCGCAATCAGCCCCAGCATTTT. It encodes CASIPSGTGLRNQPQHF.